This T cell receptor beta chain stems from a study of shared clonotypes between healthy human individuals. Across the whole study: The people who gave samples were a couple of women and three men aged 18 to 49.

This clone was observed once. Its antigen is still unknown. Overall study results and limits: Some clonotypes were shared by all four sorted-subset donors, while others were not shared. The non-shared ones had lower generation probabilities than the shared ones.

The donors were all Caucasian adults (living in Nashville, Tennessee). Genomic DNA of each subset was evenly split across several immunoSEQ plates. TCRdb keeps only in-frame clones here, not all; method: immunoSEQ multiplex PCR. Here the sample spans fewer than 350,000 clones, 87% being singletons. The TCR sequence derives from a man aged 18 to 30 in good health. Sample: memory CD8+ T cells sorted from blood. This sample's subset: CD45RO+ cells pooled with CCR7-negative TemRA cells.

The CDR3 nucleotides are TGTGCCAGCAGCGTGCGGGACGGGCCCAATTCACCCCTCCACTTT. Translated, it gives CASSVRDGPNSPLHF. The chain couples TRBV7-2 to TRBJ1-6, with a possible D match to TRBD1 (5 bases). Per germline, CDR1 SGHTA and CDR2 FQGNSA. Trimming took off 5 bases at V and 7 bases at J, with 15 bases between the two ends. The CDR3 contains 15 residues. The whole variable domain, remainder taken from reference TRBV7-2 and TRBJ1-6, is GAGVSQSPSNKVTEKGKDVELRCDPISGHTALYWYRQSLGQGLEFLIYFQGNSAPDKSGLPSDRFSAERTGGSVSTLTIQRTQQEDSAVYLCASSVRDGPNSPLHFGNGTRLTVT.